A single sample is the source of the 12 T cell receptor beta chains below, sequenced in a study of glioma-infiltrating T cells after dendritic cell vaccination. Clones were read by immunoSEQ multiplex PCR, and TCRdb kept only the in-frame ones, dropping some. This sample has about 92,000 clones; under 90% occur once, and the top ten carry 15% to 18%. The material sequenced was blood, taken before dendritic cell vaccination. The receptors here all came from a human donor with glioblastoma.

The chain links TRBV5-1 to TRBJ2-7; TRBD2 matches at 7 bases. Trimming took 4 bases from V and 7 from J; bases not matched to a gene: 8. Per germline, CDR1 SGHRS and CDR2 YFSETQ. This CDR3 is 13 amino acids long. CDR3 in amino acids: CASSLGGSSEQYF. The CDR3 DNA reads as TGCGCCAGCAGCCTGGGAGGGTCGAGTGAGCAGTACTTC. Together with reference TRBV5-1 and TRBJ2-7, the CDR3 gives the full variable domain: KAGVTQTPRYLIKTRGQQVTLSCSPISGHRSVSWYQQTPGQGLQFLFEYFSETQRNKGNFPGRFSGRQFSNSRSEMNVSTLELGDSALYLCASSLGGSSEQYFGPGTRLTVT.

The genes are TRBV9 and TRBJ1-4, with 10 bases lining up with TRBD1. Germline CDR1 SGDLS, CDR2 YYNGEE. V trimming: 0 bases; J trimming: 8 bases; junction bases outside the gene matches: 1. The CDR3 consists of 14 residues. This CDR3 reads CASSVGGQGEKLFF. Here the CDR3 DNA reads TGTGCCAGCAGCGTAGGGGGACAGGGGGAAAAACTGTTTTTT.

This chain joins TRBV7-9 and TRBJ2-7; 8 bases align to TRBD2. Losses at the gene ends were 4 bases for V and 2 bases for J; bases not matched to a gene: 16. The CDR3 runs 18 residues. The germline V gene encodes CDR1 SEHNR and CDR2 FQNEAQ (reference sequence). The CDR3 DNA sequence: TGTGCCAGCAGCTCCCCGATCGAGAGCGGGGGACCCCCCTACGAGCAGTACTTC. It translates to CASSSPIESGGPPYEQYF.

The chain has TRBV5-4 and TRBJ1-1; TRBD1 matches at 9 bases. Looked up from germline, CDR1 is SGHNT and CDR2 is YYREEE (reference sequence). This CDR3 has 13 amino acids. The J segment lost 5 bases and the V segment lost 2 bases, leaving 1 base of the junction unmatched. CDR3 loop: CASSFGQGTEAFF. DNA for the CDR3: TGTGCCAGCAGCTTTGGACAGGGGACTGAAGCTTTCTTT.

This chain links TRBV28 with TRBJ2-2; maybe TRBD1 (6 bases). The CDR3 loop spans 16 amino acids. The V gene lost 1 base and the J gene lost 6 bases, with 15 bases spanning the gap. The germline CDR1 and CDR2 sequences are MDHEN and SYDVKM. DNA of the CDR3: TGTGCCAGCAGTTTATATAGGACAGTCGGTGCCGGGGAGCTGTTTTTT. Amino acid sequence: CASSLYRTVGAGELFF.

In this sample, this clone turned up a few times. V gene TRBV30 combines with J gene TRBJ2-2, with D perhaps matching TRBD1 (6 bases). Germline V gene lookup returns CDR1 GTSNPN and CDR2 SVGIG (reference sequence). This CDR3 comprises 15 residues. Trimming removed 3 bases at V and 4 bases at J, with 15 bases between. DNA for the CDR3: TGTGCCTGGAGCGACCCCCGGACAGTCACCGGGGAGCTGTTTTTT. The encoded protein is CAWSDPRTVTGELFF.

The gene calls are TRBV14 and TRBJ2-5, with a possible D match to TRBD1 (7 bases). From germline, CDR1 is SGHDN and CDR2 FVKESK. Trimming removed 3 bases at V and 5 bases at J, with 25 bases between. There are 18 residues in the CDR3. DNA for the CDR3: TGTGCCAGCAGCCAGCTAAGACAGGGAGGACATTTGGGCGAGACCCAGTACTTC. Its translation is CASSQLRQGGHLGETQYF. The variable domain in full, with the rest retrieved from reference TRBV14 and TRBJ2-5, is EAGVTQFPSHSVIEKGQTVTLRCDPISGHDNLYWYRRVMGKEIKFLLHFVKESKQDESGMPNNRFLAERTGGTYSTLKVQPAELEDSGVYFCASSQLRQGGHLGETQYFGPGTRLLVL.

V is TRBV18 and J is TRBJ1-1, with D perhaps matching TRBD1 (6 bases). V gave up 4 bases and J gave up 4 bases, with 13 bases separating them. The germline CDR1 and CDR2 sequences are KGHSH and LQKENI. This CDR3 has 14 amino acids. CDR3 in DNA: TGTGCCAGCTCACTTGGGGGGGCGCGCACTGAAGCTTTCTTT. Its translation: CASSLGGARTEAFF.

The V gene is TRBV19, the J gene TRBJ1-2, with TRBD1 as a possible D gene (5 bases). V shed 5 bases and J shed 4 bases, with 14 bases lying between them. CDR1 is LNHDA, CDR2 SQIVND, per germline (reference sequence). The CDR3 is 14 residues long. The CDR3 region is CASSATVLGYGYTF. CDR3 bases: TGTGCCAGTAGTGCGACAGTGTTAGGCTATGGCTACACCTTC. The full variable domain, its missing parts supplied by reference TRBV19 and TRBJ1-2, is DGGITQSPKYLFRKEGQNVTLSCEQNLNHDAMYWYRQDPGQGLRLIYYSQIVNDFQKGDIAEGYSVSREKKESFPLTVTSAQKNPTAFYLCASSATVLGYGYTFGSGTRLTVV.

The CDR3 sequence: CASSSPGGTFNSPLHF. In DNA, the CDR3 is TGTGCCAGTAGTAGTCCAGGGGGAACCTTTAATTCACCCCTCCACTTT. The chain couples TRBV19 to TRBJ1-6, with 7 nucleotides matching TRBD1. The V gene end was trimmed by 4 bases and the J gene end by 6 bases; junction bases not matched to a gene: 9. The length of the CDR3 is 16 residues. The germline CDR1 and CDR2 sequences are LNHDA and SQIVND (reference sequence).

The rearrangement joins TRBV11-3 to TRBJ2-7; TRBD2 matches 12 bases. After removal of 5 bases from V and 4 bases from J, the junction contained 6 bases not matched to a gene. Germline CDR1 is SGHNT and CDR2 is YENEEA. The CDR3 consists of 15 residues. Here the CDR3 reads CASSLGTSGPYEQYF. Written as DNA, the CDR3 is TGTGCCAGCAGCCTAGGGACTAGCGGGCCGTACGAGCAGTACTTC.

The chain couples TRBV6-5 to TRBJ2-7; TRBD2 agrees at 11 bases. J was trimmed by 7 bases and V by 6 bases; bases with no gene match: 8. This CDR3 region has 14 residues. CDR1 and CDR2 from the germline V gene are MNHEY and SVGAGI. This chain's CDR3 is CASRLAGGTLEQYF. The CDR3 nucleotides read TGTGCCAGCAGGTTAGCGGGAGGGACCTTAGAGCAGTACTTC.